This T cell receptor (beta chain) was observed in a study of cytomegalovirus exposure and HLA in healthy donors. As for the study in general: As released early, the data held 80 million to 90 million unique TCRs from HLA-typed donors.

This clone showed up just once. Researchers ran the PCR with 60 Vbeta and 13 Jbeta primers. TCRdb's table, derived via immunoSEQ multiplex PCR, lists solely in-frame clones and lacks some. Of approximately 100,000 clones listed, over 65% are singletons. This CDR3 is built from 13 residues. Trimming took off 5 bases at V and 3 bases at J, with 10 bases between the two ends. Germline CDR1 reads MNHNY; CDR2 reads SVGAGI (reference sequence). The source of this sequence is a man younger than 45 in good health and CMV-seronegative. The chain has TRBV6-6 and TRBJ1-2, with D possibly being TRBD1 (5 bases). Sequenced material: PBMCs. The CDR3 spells CASSPGGYYGYTF. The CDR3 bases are TGTGCCAGCAGTCCGGGGGGGTACTATGGCTACACCTTC.